The clone carrying this T cell receptor (beta chain) was observed a few times. This CDR3 region has 17 residues. The trim removed 3 bases at V and 1 base at J, leaving 7 bases unmatched. Germline V gene lookup returns CDR1 MGHDK and CDR2 SYGVNS. The use of a sample-barcoded 5' primer and a J-beta primer mix characterized a second PCR of about 7 to 12 cycles. TCRdb recomputed calls from the 5' RACE reads with MiXCR, one row per CDR3 protein. The data hold approximately 900,000 distinct CDR3 sequences, with roughly 43% observed a single time. This sample is part of a study of blood T cells in healthy people across ages.

The sequence came from a man under 40 in good health. The sequenced material came from blood. The V gene is TRBV25-1, the J gene TRBJ2-3; TRBD2 matches 10 bases. The CDR3 sequence: CASSEGLAGERTDTQYF. CDR3 DNA sequence: TGTGCCAGCAGTGAGGGCCTAGCGGGGGAGCGCACAGATACGCAGTATTTT.